This T cell receptor (beta chain) derives from a study of T-cell memory formation after mild COVID-19. Study-wide background: There were largely donor-specific TCR clusters. Study-wide results and caveats: A subset of responding clones appeared in pre-infection memory, suggesting cross-reactive memory joined. CD4+ contracting clones were found mainly in CM and EM, and CD8+ ones in EMRA. Day 15 to 85 contracting clones showed balanced CD4/CD8; day 15 to 37 expanders favored CD4+.

This clonotype appeared many times. No antigen is known for it. Losses at the gene ends were 4 bases for V and 4 bases for J; bases not matched to a gene: 15. Germline loops: CDR1 LGHDT, CDR2 YNNKEL (reference sequence). This CDR3 is 18 amino acids long. TCRdb recomputed calls from the 5' RACE reads with MiXCR, one row per CDR3 protein. The repertoire holds 450,000 to 650,000 distinct CDR3 sequences, with roughly a fifth as singletons. The clonotype was recovered from an adult woman who had mild COVID-19 (a few samples of this study predate the infection). Cell type and time point are not known. The chain recombines TRBV3-1 with TRBJ2-7; 11 bases line up with TRBD2. Sequencing was performed on PBMCs or a T cell subset sorted from them (not recorded which). Here the CDR3 reads CASSPSQVITSGRYEQYF. Written as DNA, the CDR3 is TGTGCCAGCAGCCCGAGCCAGGTGATTACTAGCGGGAGATACGAGCAGTACTTC.